The next 14 T cell receptor beta chains were all read from a single sample in a study of T cell responses to AZD1222 COVID-19 vaccine. The method was immunoSEQ multiplex PCR; TCRdb's version includes in-frame clones alone and lacks a portion of them. This table has some 150,000 clones, 85% to 95% appearing once. The sample here was peripheral blood, taken 28 days after the second AZD1222 dose. The source is an adult who received the AZD1222 COVID-19 vaccine.

V gene TRBV19 combines with J gene TRBJ1-5; 7 bases match TRBD1. The CDR3 sequence is 14 residues long. Germline V lookup: CDR1 LNHDA, CDR2 SQIVND (reference sequence). J lost 4 bases, V lost 7 bases, and 7 bases had no gene match. The DNA for the CDR3 is TGTGCCAGTACCCCGGGACAGCAAAATCAGCCCCAGCATTTT. It is translated as CASTPGQQNQPQHF.

The gene calls are TRBV7-6 and TRBJ1-1; 7 positions agree with TRBD1. The length of the CDR3 is 13 residues. Germline V gene sequence: CDR1 SGHVS, CDR2 FNYEAQ. Trimming took 1 base from V and 8 from J; bases not matched to a gene: 4. This CDR3 reads CASSLGAGGEAFF. The CDR3 DNA follows: TGTGCCAGCAGCTTAGGGGCAGGGGGAGAAGCTTTCTTT.

This clone showed up just once. CDR3 coding DNA: TGTGCCAGCACCCTAGTGGGTAACGAGCAGTACTTC. Protein sequence: CASTLVGNEQYF. The chain couples TRBV7-2 to TRBJ2-7; D gene ambiguous. The CDR3 loop spans 12 amino acids. The ends were cut back, 7 bases at V and 5 bases at J, with 12 bases in the middle. Germline CDR1 reads SGHTA; CDR2 reads FQGNSA.

The chain couples TRBV6-6 to TRBJ1-1; D remains ambiguous. In germline, CDR1 is MNHNY, CDR2 SVGAGI (reference sequence). Trimming cost V 8 bases and J 1 base, with 11 bases left between them. CDR3 length: 13 amino acids. The CDR3 coding sequence is TGTGCCAGCGGGGTGGACCCGAACACTGAAGCTTTCTTT. It yields the protein CASGVDPNTEAFF.

Remarks on this clone: A read error may account for a junction end that differs from germline. This sequence joins TRBV24-1 and TRBJ2-2; 7 bases are a match to TRBD1. The CDR3 contains 17 residues. Germline V gives CDR1 KGHDR, CDR2 SFDVKD. CDR3 sequence reads: CATSDSPRQGNSGELFF. The CDR3 nucleotides are TGTGCCACCAGTGACTCTCCTCGACAGGGTAACAGCGGGGAGCTGTTTTTT.

V is TRBV9 and J is TRBJ2-1; the match to TRBD2 covers 11 bases. Per the germline V gene, CDR1 is SGDLS and CDR2 is YYNGEE. The CDR3 spans 16 residues. Trimming cost V 1 base and J 4 bases; bases outside gene matches: 4. The CDR3 nucleotides read TGTGCCAGCAGCGTACCGGGGACTAGCGGATACAATGAGCAGTTCTTC. It encodes CASSVPGTSGYNEQFF.

This chain joins TRBV18 and TRBJ1-5; D is uncertain. V was trimmed by 5 bases and J by 7 bases, leaving 15 bases between them. The CDR3 covers 14 residues. Germline lookup yields CDR1 KGHSH and CDR2 LQKENI. The CDR3: CASSSGGAGQPQHF. The CDR3 nucleotides are TGTGCCAGCTCAAGTGGCGGCGCGGGGCAGCCCCAGCATTTT.

This clone was counted a single time. The chain links TRBV11-3 to TRBJ2-2; 7 bases agree with TRBD2. CDR1 and CDR2 (germline): SGHNT, YENEEA. V lost 3 bases to trimming and J lost 6 bases; unmatched junction nucleotides: 4. The CDR3 sequence is 14 residues long. This CDR3 reads CASSLTGGAGELFF. As DNA, the CDR3 is TGTGCCAGCAGCTTGACGGGGGGAGCCGGGGAGCTGTTTTTT.

This chain joins TRBV27 and TRBJ2-1, with 10 bases fitting TRBD2. Trimming took 6 bases from V and 5 from J; bases not matched to a gene: 10. From germline, CDR1 is MNHEY and CDR2 SMNVEV (reference sequence). This CDR3 is built from 16 residues. This CDR3 is CASRGGSGRANNEQFF. The DNA of the CDR3 is TGTGCCAGCAGGGGGGGGAGCGGGAGGGCCAACAATGAGCAGTTCTTC.

The chain is built from TRBV27 and TRBJ2-3; 8 bases line up with TRBD2. The CDR3 spans 11 residues. Germline V gives CDR1 MNHEY, CDR2 SMNVEV (reference sequence). V shed 10 bases, J shed 6 bases, and the junction held 3 bases outside the gene matches. In DNA form, the CDR3 reads TGTGCCATCGGGAGGGGGGATACGCAGTATTTT. Translation gives CAIGRGDTQYF.

This sequence joins TRBV5-1 and TRBJ1-2; 9 bases agree with TRBD1. V was clipped by 3 bases and J by 6 bases; unmatched bases: 12. CDR3 length: 16 amino acids. Germline V gene lookup returns CDR1 SGHRS and CDR2 YFSETQ. CDR3 in amino acids: CASSSRTGAARHGYTF. The CDR3 DNA reads TGCGCCAGCAGCTCAAGGACAGGGGCGGCCCGGCATGGCTACACCTTC.

V is TRBV2 and J is TRBJ2-1, with 7 bases fitting TRBD2. The length of the CDR3 is 15 residues. Per the germline V gene, CDR1 is SNHLY and CDR2 is FYNNEI. Germline trimming cut 5 bases from V and 2 bases from J; bases unmatched to any gene: 6. CDR3 in amino acids: CASSYTGLTYNEQFF. For the CDR3, the DNA is TGTGCCAGCAGTTACACGGGACTAACCTACAATGAGCAGTTCTTC. Based on the CDR3 plus reference TRBV2 and TRBJ2-1, the full variable domain is EPEVTQTPSHQVTQMGQEVILRCVPISNHLYFYWYRQILGQKVEFLVSFYNNEISEKSEIFDDQFSVERPDGSNFTLKIRSTKLEDSAMYFCASSYTGLTYNEQFFGPGTRLTVL.

The chain employs TRBV6-6 and TRBJ1-1, with 8 bases lining up with TRBD1. Germline CDR1 is MNHNY and CDR2 is SVGAGI (reference sequence). Losses at the gene ends were 5 bases for V and 5 bases for J; bases not matched to a gene: 7. This CDR3 spans 14 amino acids. As DNA, the CDR3 is TGTGCCAGCAGTAAAGACAGGGGTTTAACTGAAGCTTTCTTT. Encoded protein: CASSKDRGLTEAFF.

As DNA, the CDR3 is TGTGCCAGTAGTTCCCAGGTAGATGCCACTGAAGCTTTCTTT. Amino acids: CASSSQVDATEAFF. The chain couples TRBV19 to TRBJ1-1, with no clear D. Germline V gene lookup returns CDR1 LNHDA and CDR2 SQIVND (reference sequence). V lost 5 bases and J 4 bases, leaving 14 bases between the germline ends. The CDR3 has 14 amino acids.